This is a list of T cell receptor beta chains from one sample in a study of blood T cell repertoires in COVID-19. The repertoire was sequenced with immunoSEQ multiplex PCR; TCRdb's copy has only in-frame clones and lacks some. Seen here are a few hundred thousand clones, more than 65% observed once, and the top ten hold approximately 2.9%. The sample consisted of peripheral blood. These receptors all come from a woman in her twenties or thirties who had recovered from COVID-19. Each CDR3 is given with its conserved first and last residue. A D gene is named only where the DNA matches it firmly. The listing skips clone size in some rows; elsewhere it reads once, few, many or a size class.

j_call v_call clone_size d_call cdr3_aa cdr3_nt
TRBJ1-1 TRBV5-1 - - CASSWDSSNTEAFF TGCGCCAGCAGCTGGGACTCCTCGAACACTGAAGCTTTCTTT
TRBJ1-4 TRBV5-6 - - CASSLRRQREKLFF TGTGCCAGCAGCTTGAGAAGGCAGCGGGAAAAACTGTTTTTT
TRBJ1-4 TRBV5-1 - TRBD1 CASSFRGDNEKLFF TGCGCCAGCAGCTTCAGGGGGGATAATGAAAAACTGTTTTTT
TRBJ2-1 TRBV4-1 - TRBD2 CASSQRAGAVNEQFF TGCGCCAGCAGCCAACGAGCGGGAGCGGTCAATGAGCAGTTCTTC
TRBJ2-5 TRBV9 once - CASSLGPGETQYF TGTGCCAGCAGCCTAGGACCGGGGGAGACCCAGTACTTC
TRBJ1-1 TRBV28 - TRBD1 CASSPFPDRGKTEAFF TGTGCCAGCAGCCCGTTTCCGGACAGGGGGAAGACTGAAGCTTTCTTT
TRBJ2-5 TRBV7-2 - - CASIPRDYQETQYF TGTGCCAGCATCCCCCGGGATTACCAAGAGACCCAGTACTTC
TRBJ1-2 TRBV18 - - CASSPELRPNYGYTF TGTGCCAGCTCACCGGAGTTGCGGCCTAACTATGGCTACACCTTC
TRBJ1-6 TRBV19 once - CATGQLNSPLHF TGTGCCACCGGACAGCTTAATTCACCCCTCCACTTT
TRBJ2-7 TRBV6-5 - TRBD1 CASRSGTGGWGEQYF TGTGCCAGCAGATCCGGGACAGGGGGCTGGGGCGAGCAGTACTTC
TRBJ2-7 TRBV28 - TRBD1 CASSHGTGLSYEQYF TGTGCCAGCTCCCACGGGACAGGCCTCTCCTACGAGCAGTACTTC
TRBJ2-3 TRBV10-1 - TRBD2 CASSITGGPKTDTQYF TGCGCCAGCTCGATAACGGGAGGGCCTAAGACAGATACGCAGTATTTT
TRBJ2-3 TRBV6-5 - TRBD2 CASMSGGTDTQYF TGTGCCAGCATGAGCGGGGGCACAGATACGCAGTATTTT
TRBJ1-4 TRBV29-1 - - CSVEGPGSTNEKLFF TGCAGCGTTGAAGGTCCAGGGTCAACTAATGAAAAACTGTTTTTT
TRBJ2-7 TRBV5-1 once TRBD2 CASSLVGGGSYEQYF TGCGCCAGCAGCTTGGTTGGCGGGGGGTCCTACGAGCAGTACTTC
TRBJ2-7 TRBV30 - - CACLDSRKRSSYEQYF TGTGCCTGCTTGGACAGCCGCAAACGAAGCTCCTACGAGCAGTACTTC
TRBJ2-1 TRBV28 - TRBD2 CASSRLAGVGTSDNEQFF TGTGCCAGCAGTAGACTAGCGGGAGTGGGGACTTCCGACAATGAGCAGTTCTTC
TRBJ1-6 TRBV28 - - CASSLPLSSYNSPLHF TGTGCCAGCAGTTTACCGCTGAGCTCCTATAATTCACCCCTCCACTTT
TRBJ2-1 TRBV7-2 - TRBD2 CASSLSLAVNEQFF TGTGCCAGCAGCTTAAGCCTAGCGGTTAATGAGCAGTTCTTC
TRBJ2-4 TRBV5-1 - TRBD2 CASSLTLAGPAKNIQYF TGCGCCAGCAGCTTGACCTTAGCGGGCCCAGCCAAAAACATTCAGTACTTC
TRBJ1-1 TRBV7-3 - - CASSLSAGETEAFF TGTGCCAGCAGCTTATCGGCAGGGGAAACTGAAGCTTTCTTT
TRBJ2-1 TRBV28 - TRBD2 CASSLWDMKVGTSGKRQFF TGTGCCAGCAGTTTATGGGATATGAAAGTCGGGACTAGCGGGAAAAGGCAGTTCTTC
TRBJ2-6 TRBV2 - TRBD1 CASSRGQTYSGANVLTF TGTGCCAGCTCCAGGGGACAGACTTACTCTGGGGCCAACGTCCTGACTTTC
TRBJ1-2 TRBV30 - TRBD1 CAWSLTGGDGGYTF TGTGCCTGGAGTCTAACAGGGGGCGATGGTGGCTACACCTTC
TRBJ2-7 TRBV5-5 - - CASNLRTASYEQYF TGTGCCAGCAACCTTAGGACAGCTTCCTACGAGCAGTACTTC
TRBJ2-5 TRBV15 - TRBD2 CATSGGSLPETQYF TGTGCCACCAGCGGCGGGAGCTTGCCGGAGACCCAGTACTTC
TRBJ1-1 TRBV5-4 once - CASSSGKLAPNTEAFF TGTGCCAGCAGCTCCGGGAAACTAGCCCCGAACACTGAAGCTTTCTTT
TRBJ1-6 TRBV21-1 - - CASSKESEGTEDSPLHF TGTGCCAGCAGCAAAGAGTCTGAGGGAACGGAGGATTCACCCCTCCACTTT
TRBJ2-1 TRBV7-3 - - CASSLTLGAVPYNEQFF TGTGCCAGCAGCTTAACGTTAGGAGCGGTTCCCTACAATGAGCAGTTCTTC
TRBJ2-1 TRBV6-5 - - CASSSQGINSYNEQFF TGTGCCAGCAGTTCCCAGGGAATCAACTCCTACAATGAGCAGTTCTTC
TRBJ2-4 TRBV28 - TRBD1 CASSLGDRRLAKNIQYF TGTGCCAGCAGTTTAGGGGACAGACGACTAGCCAAAAACATTCAGTACTTC
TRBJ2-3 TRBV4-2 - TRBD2 CASSQAVSGSSTDTQYF TGTGCCAGCAGCCAAGCCGTTAGCGGGAGTTCCACAGATACGCAGTATTTT
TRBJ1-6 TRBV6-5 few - CASQGRHSSPLHF TGTGCCAGCCAGGGGCGCCATAGTTCACCCCTCCACTTT
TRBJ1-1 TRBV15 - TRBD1 CATSRTDRASTEAFF TGTGCCACCAGCAGAACCGACAGGGCCAGCACTGAAGCTTTCTTT
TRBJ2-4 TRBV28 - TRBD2 CASSGQLAGVMKNIQYF TGTGCCAGCAGTGGACAACTAGCGGGCGTTATGAAAAACATTCAGTACTTC
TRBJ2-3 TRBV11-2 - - CASSLHNTDTQYF TGTGCCAGCAGCTTACACAACACAGATACGCAGTATTTT
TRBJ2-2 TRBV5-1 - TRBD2 CASSLSGSGITGELFF TGCGCCAGCAGTCTAAGCGGGAGTGGAATCACCGGGGAGCTGTTTTTT
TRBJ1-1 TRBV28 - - CASSRTVFRGNTEAFF TGTGCCAGCAGTCGGACAGTTTTCCGAGGGAACACTGAAGCTTTCTTT
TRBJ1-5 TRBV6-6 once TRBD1 CASSYGTGNQPQHF TGTGCCAGCAGTTACGGGACAGGGAATCAGCCCCAGCATTTT